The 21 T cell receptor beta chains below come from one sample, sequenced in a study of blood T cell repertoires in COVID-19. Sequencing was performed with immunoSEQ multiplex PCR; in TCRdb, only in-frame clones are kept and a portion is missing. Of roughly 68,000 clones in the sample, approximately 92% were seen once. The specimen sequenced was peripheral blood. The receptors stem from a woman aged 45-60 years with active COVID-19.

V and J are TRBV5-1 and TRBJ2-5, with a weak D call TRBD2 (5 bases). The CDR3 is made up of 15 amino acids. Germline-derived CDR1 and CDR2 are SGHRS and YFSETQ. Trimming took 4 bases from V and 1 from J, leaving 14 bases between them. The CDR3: CASSPGRGPQETQYF. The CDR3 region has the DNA TGCGCCAGCAGCCCGGGAAGAGGGCCCCAAGAGACCCAGTACTTC.

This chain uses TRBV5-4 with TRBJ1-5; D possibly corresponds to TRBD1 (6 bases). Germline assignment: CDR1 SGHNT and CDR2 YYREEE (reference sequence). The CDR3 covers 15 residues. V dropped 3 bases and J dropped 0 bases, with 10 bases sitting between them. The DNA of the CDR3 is TGTGCCAGCAGCTCGGACAGAGATAGCAATCAGCCCCAGCATTTT. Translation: CASSSDRDSNQPQHF.

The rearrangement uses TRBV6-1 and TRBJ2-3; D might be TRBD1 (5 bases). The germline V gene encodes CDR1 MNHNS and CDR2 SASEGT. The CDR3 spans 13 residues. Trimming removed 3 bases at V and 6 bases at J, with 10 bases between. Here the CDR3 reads CASSEYRWDTQYF. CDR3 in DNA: TGTGCCAGCAGTGAGTACAGGTGGGATACGCAGTATTTT.

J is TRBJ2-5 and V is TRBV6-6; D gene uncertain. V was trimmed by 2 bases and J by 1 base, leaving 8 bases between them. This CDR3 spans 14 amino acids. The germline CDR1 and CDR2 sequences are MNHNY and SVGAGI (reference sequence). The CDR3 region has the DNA TGTGCCAGCAGTTACACGGCAGGCCAAGAGACCCAGTACTTC. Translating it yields CASSYTAGQETQYF.

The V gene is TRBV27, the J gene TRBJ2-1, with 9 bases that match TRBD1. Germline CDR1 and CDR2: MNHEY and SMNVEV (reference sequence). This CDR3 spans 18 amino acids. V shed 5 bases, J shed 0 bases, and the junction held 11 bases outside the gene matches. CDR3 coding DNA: TGTGCCAGCAGTCCCCGACAGGGGGGGTCCAGCTCCTACAATGAGCAGTTCTTC. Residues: CASSPRQGGSSSYNEQFF.

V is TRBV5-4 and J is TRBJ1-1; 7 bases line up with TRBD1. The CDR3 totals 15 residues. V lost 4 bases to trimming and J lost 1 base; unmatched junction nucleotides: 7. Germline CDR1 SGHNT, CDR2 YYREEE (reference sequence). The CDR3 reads CASSQRQGPNTEAFF. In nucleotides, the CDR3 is TGTGCCAGCAGCCAGAGACAGGGACCGAACACTGAAGCTTTCTTT. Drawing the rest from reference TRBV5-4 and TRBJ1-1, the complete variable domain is ETGVTQSPTHLIKTRGQQVTLRCSSQSGHNTVSWYQQALGQGPQFIFQYYREEENGRGNFPPRFSGLQFPNYSSELNVNALELDDSALYLCASSQRQGPNTEAFFGQGTRLTVV.

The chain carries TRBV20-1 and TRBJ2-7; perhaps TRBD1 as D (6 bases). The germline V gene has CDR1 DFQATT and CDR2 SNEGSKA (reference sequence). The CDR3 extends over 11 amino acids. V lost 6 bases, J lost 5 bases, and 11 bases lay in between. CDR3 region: CSAPQGNEQYF. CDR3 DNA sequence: TGCAGTGCACCACAGGGAAACGAGCAGTACTTC.

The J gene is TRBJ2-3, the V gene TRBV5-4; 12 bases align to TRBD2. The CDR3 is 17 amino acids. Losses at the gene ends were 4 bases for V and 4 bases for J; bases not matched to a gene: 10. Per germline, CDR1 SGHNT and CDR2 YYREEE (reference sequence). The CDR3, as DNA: TGTGCCAGCAGCCCTCCGCCGACTAGCGGGAGTGCAGATACGCAGTATTTT. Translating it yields CASSPPPTSGSADTQYF.

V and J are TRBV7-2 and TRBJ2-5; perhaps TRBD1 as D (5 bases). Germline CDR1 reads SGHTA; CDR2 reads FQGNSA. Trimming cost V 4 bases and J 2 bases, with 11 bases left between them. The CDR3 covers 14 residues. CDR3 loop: CASSSWTQQETQYF. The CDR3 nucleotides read TGTGCCAGCAGCTCCTGGACACAGCAAGAGACCCAGTACTTC.

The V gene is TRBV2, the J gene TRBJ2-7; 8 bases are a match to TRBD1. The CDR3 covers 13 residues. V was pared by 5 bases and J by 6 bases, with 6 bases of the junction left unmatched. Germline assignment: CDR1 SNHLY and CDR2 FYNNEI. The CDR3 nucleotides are TGTGCCAGCAGTTTGACAGGGGAAGGCGAGCAGTACTTC. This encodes CASSLTGEGEQYF.

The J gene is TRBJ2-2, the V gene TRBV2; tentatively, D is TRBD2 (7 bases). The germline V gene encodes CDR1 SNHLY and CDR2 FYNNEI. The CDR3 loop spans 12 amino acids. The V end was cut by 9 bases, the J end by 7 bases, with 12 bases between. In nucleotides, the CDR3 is TGTGCCAGTGGGGGGGGCGTCGGGGAGCTGTTTTTT. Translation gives CASGGGVGELFF. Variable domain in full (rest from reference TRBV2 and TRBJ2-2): EPEVTQTPSHQVTQMGQEVILRCVPISNHLYFYWYRQILGQKVEFLVSFYNNEISEKSEIFDDQFSVERPDGSNFTLKIRSTKLEDSAMYFCASGGGVGELFFGEGSRLTVL.

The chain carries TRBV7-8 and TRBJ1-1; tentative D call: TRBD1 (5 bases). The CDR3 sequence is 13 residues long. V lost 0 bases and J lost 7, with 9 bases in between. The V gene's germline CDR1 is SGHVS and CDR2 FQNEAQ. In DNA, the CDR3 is TGTGCCAGCAGCTTAGCCCCGGGGGGTGAAGCTTTCTTT. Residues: CASSLAPGGEAFF.

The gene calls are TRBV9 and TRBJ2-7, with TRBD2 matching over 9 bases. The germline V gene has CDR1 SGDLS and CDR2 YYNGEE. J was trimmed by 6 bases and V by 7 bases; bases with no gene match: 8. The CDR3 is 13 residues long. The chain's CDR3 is CASGTGTSIEQYF. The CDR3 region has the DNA TGTGCCAGCGGGACCGGGACTAGCATCGAGCAGTACTTC. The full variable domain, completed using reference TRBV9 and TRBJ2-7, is DSGVTQTPKHLITATGQRVTLRCSPRSGDLSVYWYQQSLDQGLQFLIQYYNGEERAKGNILERFSAQQFPDLHSELNLSSLELGDSALYFCASGTGTSIEQYFGPGTRLTVT.

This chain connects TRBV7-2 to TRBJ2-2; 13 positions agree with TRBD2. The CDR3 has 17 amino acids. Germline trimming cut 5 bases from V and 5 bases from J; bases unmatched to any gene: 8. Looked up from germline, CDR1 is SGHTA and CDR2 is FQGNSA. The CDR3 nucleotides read TGTGCCAGCAGCCCAAGGACTAGCGGGAGTAGTACCGGGGAGCTGTTTTTT. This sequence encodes CASSPRTSGSSTGELFF.

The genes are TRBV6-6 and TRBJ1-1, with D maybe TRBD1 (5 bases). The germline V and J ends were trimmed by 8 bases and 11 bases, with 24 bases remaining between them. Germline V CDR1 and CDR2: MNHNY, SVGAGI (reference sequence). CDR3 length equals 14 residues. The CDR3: CASGGSPMNTRAFF. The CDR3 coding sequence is TGTGCCAGCGGGGGGAGCCCCATGAACACTCGGGCTTTCTTT.

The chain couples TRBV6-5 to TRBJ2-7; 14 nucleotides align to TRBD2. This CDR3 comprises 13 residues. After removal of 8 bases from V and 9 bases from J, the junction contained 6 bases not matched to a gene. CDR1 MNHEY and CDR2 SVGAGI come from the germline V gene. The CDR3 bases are TGTGCCAGCCTGACTAGCGGGAGGGCAGGGCAGTACTTC. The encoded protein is CASLTSGRAGQYF.

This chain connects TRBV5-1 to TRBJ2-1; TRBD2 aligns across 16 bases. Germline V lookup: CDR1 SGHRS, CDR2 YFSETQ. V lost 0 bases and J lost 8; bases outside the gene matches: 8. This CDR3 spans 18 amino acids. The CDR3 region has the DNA TGCGCCAGCAGCTTGGCGGGGACTAGCGGGAGGGCCGTCGATGAGCAGTTCTTC. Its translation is CASSLAGTSGRAVDEQFF.

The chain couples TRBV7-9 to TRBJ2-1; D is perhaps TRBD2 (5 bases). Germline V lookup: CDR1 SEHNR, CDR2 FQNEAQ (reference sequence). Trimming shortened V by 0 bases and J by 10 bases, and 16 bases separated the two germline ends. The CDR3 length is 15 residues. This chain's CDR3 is CASSLARLTASEQFF. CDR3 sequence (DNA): TGTGCCAGCAGCTTAGCTCGGTTAACGGCTAGCGAGCAGTTCTTC.

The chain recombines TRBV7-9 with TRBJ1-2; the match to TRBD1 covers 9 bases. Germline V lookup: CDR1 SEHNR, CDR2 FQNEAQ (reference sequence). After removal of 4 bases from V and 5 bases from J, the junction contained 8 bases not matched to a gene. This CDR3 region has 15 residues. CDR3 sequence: CASSSDRGSLYGYTF. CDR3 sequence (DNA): TGTGCCAGCAGCTCCGACAGGGGGTCCCTTTATGGCTACACCTTC.

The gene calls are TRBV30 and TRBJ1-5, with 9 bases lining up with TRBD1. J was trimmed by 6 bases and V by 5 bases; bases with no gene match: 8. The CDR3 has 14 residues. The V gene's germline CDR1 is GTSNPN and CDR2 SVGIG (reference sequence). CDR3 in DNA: TGTGCCTGGGGCCCTACAGGGGGCTTTCAGCCCCAGCATTTT. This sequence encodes CAWGPTGGFQPQHF.

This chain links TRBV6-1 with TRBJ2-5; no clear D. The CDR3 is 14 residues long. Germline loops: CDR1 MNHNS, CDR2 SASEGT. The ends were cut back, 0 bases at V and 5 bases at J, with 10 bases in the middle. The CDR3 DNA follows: TGTGCCAGCAGTGAAGCGGGCCTTAGGGAGACCCAGTACTTC. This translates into CASSEAGLRETQYF.